The clone carrying this T cell receptor beta chain was found once. Its antigen is currently unknown. The data derive from a study of CD8 T cells in ankylosing spondylitis. Whole-study results and caveats: Matched ankylosing spondylitis synovial fluid reportedly contained a significantly enriched population of disease-linked clones. Disease-linked clones displayed a CD8+ phenotype and appeared relatively rarely in peripheral blood. Characteristic, it appeared, of ankylosing spondylitis blood was a TCR beta motif of about eight highly homologous variants.

The TCR beta libraries were generated through quantitative 5'-RACE incorporating molecular barcodes. TCRdb independently ran MiXCR on the 5' RACE reads; one entry per CDR3 protein. The profile covers 200,000 or so distinct CDR3 sequences, with 13% appearing a single time and around 10% taken by the ten largest. Germline-derived CDR1 and CDR2 are KGHSH and LQKENI. Trimming pared 3 bases from V and 5 bases from J, leaving 15 bases between. The CDR3 runs to 15 residues. This sequence was found in a female donor with ankylosing spondylitis or in good health (not recorded which). The sample consisted of blood, either unsorted or a sorted T cell fraction (not recorded which). This rearrangement joins TRBV18 to TRBJ2-3; TRBD2 might be the D (6 bases). The CDR3 loop is CASSPTNAGKDTQYF. The DNA of the CDR3 is TGTGCCAGCTCACCCACGAACGCGGGAAAAGATACGCAGTATTTT.